This TCR beta chain was found in a study of regulatory T cells. Every patient with CD3G deficiency had evidence of autoimmunity. Patients aged 2 to 39 years had fewer naive and more memory CD4+ and CD8+ T cells. CD4+ T cells were divided by sorting: CD25-high CD127-low Tregs, CD25-low CD127-high conventional cells. Overall study findings and caveats: In patients, unique TRB V-J pairs were restricted and V/J usage skewed, especially in Tregs. Hydrophobic residues at CDR3 positions 6 and 7 were enriched in conventional CD4+ T cells of CD3G-deficient patients.

A remark on this clone: The antigen remains undetermined.

Primers: 52 TRBV forward and 13 TRBJ reverse. Profiling relied on immunoSEQ multiplex PCR, and the TCRdb table lists in-frame clones only, not all of them. The repertoire has 30,000 to 40,000 clones, around 91% of them found once; the top ten carry about 2.5%. In germline, CDR1 is SEHNR, CDR2 FQNEAQ (reference sequence). The CDR3 contains 16 residues. The V gene lost 1 base and the J gene lost 2 bases, with 13 bases spanning the gap. The chain recombines TRBV7-9 with TRBJ2-3, with D maybe TRBD1 (5 bases). Material for sequencing was conventional CD4+ T cells sorted from blood. The receptor was isolated from a person between 18 and 35 years old with CD3G deficiency. CDR3 sequence reads: CASSLGGGRHTDTQYF. The CDR3 DNA reads TGTGCCAGCAGCTTAGGGGGCGGCCGACACACAGATACGCAGTATTTT.